The rows below give T cell receptor beta chains drawn from one sample of a study of cytomegalovirus exposure and HLA in healthy donors. TCRdb's copy holds only in-frame clones and misses some; the assay was immunoSEQ multiplex PCR. The sample includes around 240,000 clones, roughly 87% of them seen just once. Sequencing was carried out using PBMCs. Source of these receptors: a woman aged 40-49 years in good health and CMV-seropositive. The CDR3 runs from the conserved cysteine through the conserved F or W. Fields, in order: D gene, J gene, V gene, clone size, CDR3 DNA, CDR3 protein. The D gene is left open where the match is weak. Some rows mark clone size as missing; the rest say once, few, many or name a class of expanded clone.

>TRBD2|TRBJ2-1|TRBV5-6|.
TGTGCCAGCAGCCTCGGACTAGCGGGAGGAAATGAGCAGTTCTTC
CASSLGLAGGNEQFF
>TRBD1|TRBJ2-5|TRBV5-1|.
TGCGCCAGCAGCCGTCGACAGGGCCAAGAGACCCAGTACTTC
CASSRRQGQETQYF
>TRBD1|TRBJ1-1|TRBV5-1|.
TGCGCCAGCAGCTTTACAGACGGGACAGCTGAAGCTTTCTTT
CASSFTDGTAEAFF
>TRBD1|TRBJ1-3|TRBV27|.
TGTGCCAGCAGGCAAAGTGGCAGGGGGCTTGGAAACACCATATATTTT
CASRQSGRGLGNTIYF
>.|TRBJ2-7|TRBV19|.
TGTGCCAGTAGTACCGCCGCAGGGTTCGACGAGCAGTACTTC
CASSTAAGFDEQYF
>.|TRBJ2-1|TRBV27|.
TGTGCCAGCAGTTTAACAGCGGGTTACTACAATGAGCAGTTCTTC
CASSLTAGYYNEQFF
>.|TRBJ2-5|TRBV5-1|.
TGCGCCAGCAGCGAGCAAGAGACCCAGTACTTC
CASSEQETQYF
>TRBD2|TRBJ2-1|TRBV30|.
TGTGCCTGGAGCAAAACTCGGCGGGGGAGGGCCTACAATGAGCAGTTCTTC
CAWSKTRRGRAYNEQFF
>TRBD1|TRBJ2-6|TRBV27|.
TGTGCCAGCAGTTCGCGGACAGGGGGCTGGGGTGGGGCCAACGTCCTGACTTTC
CASSSRTGGWGGANVLTF
>.|TRBJ1-2|TRBV4-1|.
TGCGCCAGCAGCCAAGGTCAGGGGAGGGACTATGGCTACACCTTC
CASSQGQGRDYGYTF
>.|TRBJ2-5|TRBV30|.
TGTGCCTGGCAGGGAAACCAAGAGACCCAGTACTTC
CAWQGNQETQYF
>TRBD1|TRBJ2-7|TRBV7-2|.
TGTGCCAGCAGCTTAGGGACAGGGTCCTACGAGCAGTACTTC
CASSLGTGSYEQYF
>TRBD1|TRBJ2-1|TRBV19|.
TGTGCCAGTAGAACTCCAGGGGGCCATGAGCAGTTCTTC
CASRTPGGHEQFF
>TRBD1|TRBJ1-2|TRBV2|.
TGTGCCAGTTCATTATGGACAGGCTCGAGGCGCGGCTATGGCTACACCTTC
CASSLWTGSRRGYGYTF
>.|TRBJ2-7|TRBV5-1|.
TGCGCCAGCTCGCGGTTTGGGGGCGGGGGCTACGAGCAGTACTTC
CASSRFGGGGYEQYF
>.|TRBJ1-5|TRBV30|.
TGTGCCTGGAGAGGGCAGGGTGGTCAGCCCCAGCATTTT
CAWRGQGGQPQHF
>.|TRBJ1-1|TRBV5-6|.
TGTGCCAGCAGCTTGTGGGGCGGGACGAGGACTGAAGCTTTCTTT
CASSLWGGTRTEAFF
>TRBD2|TRBJ2-7|TRBV7-3|.
TGTGCCAGCAGCCCCCGGGGAGGGAGCTCCTACGAGCAGTACTTC
CASSPRGGSSYEQYF
>.|TRBJ2-5|TRBV7-6|few
TGTGCCAGCACGGACTATCTCCAAGAGACCCAGTACTTC
CASTDYLQETQYF
>TRBD1|TRBJ2-7|TRBV9|.
TGTGCCAGCAGCCAGACAGGGGCCGTATACGAGCAGTACTTC
CASSQTGAVYEQYF
>.|TRBJ1-2|TRBV7-2|.
TGTGCCAGCAGCTTATCTAAGGGGAATGGCTACACCTTC
CASSLSKGNGYTF
>.|TRBJ1-5|TRBV6-1|.
TGTGCCAGCAGTGAAGGTCCCTATAGCAATCAGCCCCAGCATTTT
CASSEGPYSNQPQHF
>TRBD1|TRBJ1-4|TRBV5-5|once
TGTGCCAGCAGCGTGGGACAGATCGAAACTAATGAAAAACTGTTTTTT
CASSVGQIETNEKLFF
>.|TRBJ1-1|TRBV30|.
TGTGCCTGGATGGGGGCGCCGAACACTGAAGCTTTCTTT
CAWMGAPNTEAFF
>.|TRBJ2-1|TRBV14|.
TGTGCCAGCAGCAACGGGATCCGGCGGTTCTTC
CASSNGIRRFF
>.|TRBJ2-3|TRBV19|.
TGTGCCAGTAGTATAGCCGCGCGGTCCACAGATACGCAGTATTTT
CASSIAARSTDTQYF
>.|TRBJ1-4|TRBV21-1|.
TGTGCCAGCAGCAGGGACAGACCAACTAATGAAAAACTGTTTTTT
CASSRDRPTNEKLFF
>.|TRBJ1-1|TRBV7-6|.
TGTGCCAGCAGTTCCTTTCCACAGGGTATGAACACTGAAGCTTTCTTT
CASSSFPQGMNTEAFF
>TRBD1|TRBJ1-6|TRBV15|.
TGTGCCACCACGGACAGGAATAATTCACCCCTCCACTTT
CATTDRNNSPLHF
>TRBD1|TRBJ1-2|TRBV9|.
TGTGCCAGCAGCGTAGGGAGGACAGGGGGCCTGGGCTACACCTTC
CASSVGRTGGLGYTF
>.|TRBJ2-2|TRBV27|.
TGTGCCAGCAGTTTCGGGACGAACACCGGGGAGCTGTTTTTT
CASSFGTNTGELFF
>TRBD2|TRBJ2-7|TRBV29-1|.
TGCAGCGCTTCCGGAGGAGCGGGAAGCCTCAAGTACTTC
CSASGGAGSLKYF
>TRBD2|TRBJ2-1|TRBV2|.
TGTGCCAGCACTTATCCTAGCGGGAGGGACAATGAGCAGTTCTTC
CASTYPSGRDNEQFF
>.|TRBJ1-1|TRBV27|.
TGTGCCAGCAGTCCCACCGGGGTCAGGGGAGCTGAAGCTTTCTTT
CASSPTGVRGAEAFF
>.|TRBJ2-5|TRBV6-1|.
TGTGCCAGCAGTGGGCCACTAGCCACCCAAGAGACCCAGTACTTC
CASSGPLATQETQYF
>TRBD2|TRBJ2-7|TRBV7-9|.
TGTGCCAGCAGCTTAGATAGCGGGAGGGCCCACGAGCAGTACTTC
CASSLDSGRAHEQYF
>.|TRBJ1-1|TRBV5-4|.
TGTGCCAGCAGCTTGGTACAGATGAACACTGAAGCTTTCTTT
CASSLVQMNTEAFF